This paragraph reports one TCR beta chain. The antigen is not known. The study ran its PCR with 60 Vbeta and 13 Jbeta primers. Measured with immunoSEQ multiplex PCR; TCRdb has only the in-frame clones, and not every one. The sample has about 180,000 clones, about 79% seen once. The record originates from a study of cytomegalovirus exposure and HLA in healthy donors. Study outcomes and limitations: HLA alleles were associated with 15,000 to 20,000 TCR beta sequences in a later analysis at 0.05 false discovery rate. The authors later found HLA-associated TCR beta chains more clonally expanded than equally common others. When a later analysis was performed, an Asian-associated ancestry cluster reportedly had fewer N-insertions than the roughly 700-donor mean. Confirmation in vitro established that three CMV-associated chains were specific for CMV antigens.

The ends were cut back, 2 bases at V and 8 bases at J, with 18 bases in the middle. The germline V gene has CDR1 MDHEN and CDR2 SYDVKM. This CDR3 is 15 amino acids long. This rearrangement joins TRBV28 to TRBJ1-2; D is perhaps TRBD1 (5 bases). This receptor was taken from a man aged 18 to 29 in good health and CMV-seronegative. Sequenced material: PBMCs. The CDR3 loop is CASSLTGPWEGGYTF. CDR3 DNA: TGTGCCAGCAGTTTAACAGGACCCTGGGAAGGAGGCTACACCTTC.